The clone carrying this T cell receptor beta chain is termed medium-sized. The antigen remains unidentified. This sample is drawn from a study of vaccination and CD4 T cells after COVID-19. Study as a whole: Participants, all vaccine recipients, received two doses of either BNT162b2 or mRNA-1273.

Trimming took 5 bases from V and 3 from J; bases not matched to a gene: 6. This CDR3 region has 15 residues. Per the germline V gene, CDR1 is MNHNS and CDR2 is SASEGT. Sequence data for DNA of cultured CD4+ T cells were generated by the Oncomine TCR Beta short-read assay. Genomic DNA was isolated from CD4+ T cells that had been cultured. MiXCR, run by TCRdb on the PCR reads, gives a single entry per CDR3 protein. The sample carries some 9,900 distinct CDR3 sequences, 30% recorded once. The sample's treatment: approximately nine-day PBMC culture with coronavirus spike peptide pools or control peptides (ViraFEST assay). Gathered ahead of the COVID-19 pandemic (2011-2018) were the CD4+ T cells of the unexposed donor. PBMCs, plated at roughly 2 million per well, were grown in the presence of 9.5 to 10 IU/ml IL-2 and 10 ug/ml peptide pools. The researchers probed unexposed-donor CD4+ T cells with SARS-CoV-2 S/N and four cold-coronavirus spikes, cells permitting.

The V call is TRBV6-1, the J call TRBJ1-5; TRBD1 matches at 8 bases. Sequenced input: CD4+ T cells from blood, cultured in vitro. This TCR was recovered from a human donor in good health. This CDR3 is CASSPKTGVNQPQHF. The CDR3 region has the DNA TGTGCCAGCAGTCCTAAGACAGGGGTCAATCAGCCCCAGCATTTT.